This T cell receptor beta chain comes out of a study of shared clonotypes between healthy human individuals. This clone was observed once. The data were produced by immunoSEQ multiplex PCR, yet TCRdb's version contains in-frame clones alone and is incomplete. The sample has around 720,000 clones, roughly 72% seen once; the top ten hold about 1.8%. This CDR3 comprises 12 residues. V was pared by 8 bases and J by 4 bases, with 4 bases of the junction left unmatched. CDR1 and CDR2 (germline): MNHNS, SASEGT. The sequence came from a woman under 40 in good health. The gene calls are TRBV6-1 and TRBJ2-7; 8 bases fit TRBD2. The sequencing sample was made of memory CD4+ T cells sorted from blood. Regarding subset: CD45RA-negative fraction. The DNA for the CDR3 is TGTGCCAGCGTGGGACTAGTATACGAGCAGTACTTC. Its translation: CASVGLVYEQYF.